The 18 T cell receptor beta chains presented below share a single source sample, sequenced in a study of blood T cell repertoires in COVID-19. The protocol was immunoSEQ multiplex PCR, while the TCRdb copy is restricted to in-frame clones and leaves out a portion. The sample gives 65,000 to 80,000 clones, approximately 84% of which show up once; 12% is in the top ten. Sequenced input: peripheral blood. These receptor sequences come from a human donor in a cohort sampled during active COVID-19.

This rearrangement joins TRBV3-1 (or the pseudogene TRBV3-2) to TRBJ1-2; D not resolved. This CDR3 is built from 15 residues. Germline loops: CDR1 LGHDT, CDR2 YNNKEL (reference sequence). Trimming left V 6 bases short and J 1 base short, with 15 bases between. The CDR3 nucleotides read TGTGCCAGCAGATCCGACACTGCCAATAACTATGGCTACACCTTC. Residues: CASRSDTANNYGYTF.

This clone turned up a few times. Other DNA variants within this sample encode the same CDR3. The chain couples TRBV2 to TRBJ1-5, with 7 bases aligning to TRBD1. This CDR3 contains 14 residues. After removal of 4 bases from V and 2 bases from J, the junction contained 2 bases not matched to a gene. CDR1 is SNHLY and CDR2 is FYNNEI in the germline V gene. CDR3 sequence: CASSADRGNQPQHF. For the CDR3, the DNA is TGTGCCAGCAGTGCCGACAGGGGCAATCAGCCCCAGCATTTT.

The chain uses TRBV27 and TRBJ1-6; D remains unclear. The V gene's germline CDR1 is MNHEY and CDR2 SMNVEV (reference sequence). The V end lost 2 bases, the J end lost 7 bases, and 12 bases lay between the germline ends. The CDR3 extends over 15 amino acids. CDR3 region: CASSLDGSHNSPLHF. The CDR3 nucleotides read TGTGCCAGCAGTTTAGATGGCAGTCACAATTCACCCCTCCACTTT.

The chain is built from TRBV10-3 and TRBJ2-7; D may be TRBD1 (5 bases). Germline V gene sequence: CDR1 ENHRY, CDR2 SYGVKD. V was trimmed by 4 bases and J by 0 bases, leaving 10 bases between them. The CDR3 sequence is 14 residues long. CDR3 sequence: CAISGQGGSYEQYF. CDR3 nucleotide sequence: TGTGCCATCAGTGGGCAGGGCGGCTCCTACGAGCAGTACTTC.

This clone was recorded a few times. The chain carries TRBV6-2 or TRBV6-3 and TRBJ2-4, with D tentatively TRBD2 (6 bases). The ends were cut back, 4 bases at V and 0 bases at J, with 13 bases in the middle. The CDR3 consists of 16 residues. CDR1 and CDR2 (germline): MNHEY, SVGEGT. CDR3 protein: CASSSRTGVAKNIQYF. The DNA for the CDR3 is TGTGCCAGCAGTTCACGTACGGGGGTAGCCAAAAACATTCAGTACTTC.

The V call is TRBV6-5, the J call TRBJ1-2; 9 bases are a match to TRBD1. The germline gives CDR1 MNHEY, CDR2 SVGAGI. This CDR3 is built from 14 residues. Trimming at V came to 6 bases and at J to 3 bases, leaving 5 bases not matched to a gene. DNA of the CDR3: TGTGCCAGCAGGAGGACAGGGGACGACTATGGCTACACCTTC. This codes for CASRRTGDDYGYTF.

This chain joins TRBV3-1 (or the pseudogene TRBV3-2) and TRBJ1-5; TRBD1 is a possible D gene (5 bases). The CDR3 consists of 16 residues. The V end was cut by 3 bases, the J end by 3 bases, with 15 bases between. Germline CDR1 reads LGHDT; CDR2 reads YNNKEL (reference sequence). The CDR3 DNA is TGTGCCAGCAGCCACCAAGGGCAGGGTTACAATCAGCCCCAGCATTTT. Translating it yields CASSHQGQGYNQPQHF.

The CDR3 region is CASSESTGSGEKLFF. CDR3 coding DNA: TGCGCCAGCAGTGAGTCGACAGGGTCGGGTGAAAAACTGTTTTTT. The genes are TRBV10-1 and TRBJ1-4; 7 bases are shared with TRBD1. This CDR3 is built from 15 residues. J was trimmed by 7 bases and V by 0 bases; bases with no gene match: 5. Germline V lookup: CDR1 WNHNN, CDR2 SYGVQD (reference sequence).

The chain links TRBV7-2 to TRBJ1-2, with 10 bases lining up with TRBD1. J gave up 4 bases and V 2 bases, and 10 bases lay outside the gene matches. Germline CDR1 is SGHTA and CDR2 is FQGNSA. The CDR3 is 17 amino acids. CDR3 in amino acids: CASSLRQGAVVSYGYTF. The CDR3 DNA is TGTGCCAGCAGCTTAAGACAGGGGGCGGTGGTCTCCTATGGCTACACCTTC.

V usage is TRBV28 and J usage is TRBJ1-5; weak D call: TRBD1 (6 bases). The CDR3 is made up of 17 amino acids. Germline CDR1 and CDR2: MDHEN and SYDVKM. Trimming removed 4 bases at V and 0 bases at J, with 16 bases between. CDR3 residues: CASSSPGRGDSNQPQHF. In DNA, the CDR3 is TGTGCCAGCAGTTCCCCTGGCAGGGGTGATAGCAATCAGCCCCAGCATTTT. Full variable domain (outside the CDR3, taken from reference TRBV28 and TRBJ1-5): DVKVTQSSRYLVKRTGEKVFLECVQDMDHENMFWYRQDPGLGLRLIYFSYDVKMKEKGDIPEGYSVSREKKERFSLILESASTNQTSMYLCASSSPGRGDSNQPQHFGDGTRLSIL.

As DNA, the CDR3 is TGCGCCAGCAGCTTGGGGTCACTAGCGGGGTTGCAAGAGACCCAGTACTTC. The encoded protein is CASSLGSLAGLQETQYF. This sequence joins TRBV5-1 and TRBJ2-5, with 10 bases identical to TRBD2. The CDR3 loop spans 17 amino acids. Germline values: CDR1 SGHRS, CDR2 YFSETQ. J lost 2 bases, V lost 0 bases, and 7 bases had no gene match.

The V and J genes are TRBV5-1 and TRBJ2-3; tentative D call: TRBD2 (5 bases). Trimming stripped 0 bases from V and 0 bases from J, with 8 bases between. Germline CDR1 is SGHRS and CDR2 is YFSETQ. The CDR3 extends over 15 amino acids. CDR3 sequence reads: CASSLGGGSTDTQYF. The CDR3, as DNA: TGCGCCAGCAGCTTGGGAGGCGGGAGCACAGATACGCAGTATTTT.

The CDR3 loop is CASSDRGLREKLFF. CDR3 DNA: TGTGCCAGCAGCGACAGGGGGCTTAGAGAAAAACTGTTTTTT. The chain is built from TRBV7-9 and TRBJ1-4; 10 positions agree with TRBD1. This CDR3 comprises 14 residues. In germline, CDR1 is SEHNR, CDR2 FQNEAQ (reference sequence). V lost 5 bases and J lost 8; bases outside the gene matches: 5. Together with reference TRBV7-9 and TRBJ1-4, the CDR3 gives the full variable domain: DTGVSQNPRHKITKRGQNVTFRCDPISEHNRLYWYRQTLGQGPEFLTYFQNEAQLEKSRLLSDRFSAERPKGSFSTLEIQRTEQGDSAMYLCASSDRGLREKLFFGSGTQLSVL.

The CDR3 here is CASSLAAGLGNTEAFF. The DNA for the CDR3 is TGCGCCAGCAGCTTGGCCGCAGGGTTAGGGAACACTGAAGCTTTCTTT. This chain connects TRBV5-1 to TRBJ1-1; D may be TRBD1 (5 bases). CDR1 SGHRS and CDR2 YFSETQ come from the germline V gene. V lost 0 bases, J lost 1 base, and 13 bases lay in between. CDR3 length: 16 amino acids.

The chain links TRBV2 to TRBJ1-6; a possible D gene is TRBD1 (5 bases). Germline V CDR1 and CDR2: SNHLY, FYNNEI. The germline V and J ends were trimmed by 4 bases and 7 bases, with 14 bases remaining between them. This CDR3 has 15 residues. The CDR3 sequence is CASSGNLPGNSPLHF. CDR3 nucleotides: TGTGCCAGCAGTGGGAACCTCCCAGGGAATTCACCCCTCCACTTT.

The chain recombines TRBV5-1 with TRBJ1-5, with TRBD1 identical over 7 bases. CDR3 size: 13 residues. The V segment lost 5 bases and the J segment 5 bases; nucleotides outside the gene matches: 4. Germline lookup yields CDR1 SGHRS and CDR2 YFSETQ. CDR3 protein: CASRDRFDQPQHF. DNA for the CDR3: TGCGCCAGCAGGGACAGGTTTGATCAGCCCCAGCATTTT.

This chain links TRBV2 with TRBJ2-1, with D tentatively TRBD1 (6 bases). Trimming left V 6 bases short and J 7 bases short, with 16 bases between. The CDR3 extends over 14 amino acids. Germline assignment: CDR1 SNHLY and CDR2 FYNNEI. CDR3 residues: CASSPGQTRNEQFF. The CDR3 nucleotides read TGTGCCAGCAGCCCGGGACAAACTAGGAATGAGCAGTTCTTC.

The chain carries TRBV3-1 (or the pseudogene TRBV3-2) and TRBJ2-5, with D possibly TRBD1 on 7 matching bases. The V gene lost 4 bases and the J gene lost 5 bases, with 14 bases spanning the gap. The length of the CDR3 is 14 residues. Germline CDR1 reads LGHDT; CDR2 reads YNNKEL (reference sequence). CDR3 in amino acids: CASSPLAGGETQYF. The CDR3 bases are TGTGCCAGCAGCCCCCTGGCAGGGGGGGAGACCCAGTACTTC.